The 10 T cell receptor beta chains reported below all come from one sample, sequenced in a study of blood T cell repertoires in COVID-19. The protocol was immunoSEQ multiplex PCR, while the TCRdb copy is restricted to in-frame clones and leaves out a portion. The profile covers 90,000 to 120,000 clones, with around 85% appearing a single time and under 25% taken by the ten largest. What was sequenced was peripheral blood. All receptors derive from a man between 65 and 79 years old with active or convalescent COVID-19.

This clone has just a few counts. The V call is TRBV4-1, the J call TRBJ1-1; maybe TRBD1 (5 bases). The V end was cut by 5 bases, the J end by 3 bases, with 10 bases between. The CDR3 totals 13 residues. Germline V gene data show CDR1 as MGHRA and CDR2 as YSYEKL. The CDR3 is CASSSRGYTEAFF. The CDR3 nucleotides are TGCGCCAGCAGCTCCCGGGGGTACACTGAAGCTTTCTTT.

The V and J genes are TRBV4-1 and TRBJ1-4; the D gene is possibly TRBD1 (5 bases). The CDR3 length is 16 residues. V was shortened by 0 bases and J by 7 bases, with 15 bases between the two germline ends. Germline V gene sequence: CDR1 MGHRA, CDR2 YSYEKL. This chain's CDR3 is CASSQDFGGAGEKLFF. DNA of the CDR3: TGCGCCAGCAGCCAAGATTTCGGAGGGGCGGGTGAAAAACTGTTTTTT.

J is TRBJ1-4 and V is TRBV5-1, with a possible D match to TRBD1 (5 bases). With 0 bases removed from V and 8 bases from J, the gap between germline ends came to 11 bases. The CDR3 consists of 14 residues. The germline V gene has CDR1 SGHRS and CDR2 YFSETQ. CDR3 in amino acids: CASSLGPGKEKLFF. The CDR3 bases are TGCGCCAGCAGCTTGGGCCCAGGGAAGGAAAAACTGTTTTTT.

The genes are TRBV5-4 and TRBJ1-1; D call uncertain. CDR1 SGHNT and CDR2 YYREEE come from the germline V gene (reference sequence). V shed 9 bases and J shed 1 base, with 10 bases lying between them. The CDR3 spans 12 residues. CDR3 region: CATRVENTEAFF. The CDR3 coding sequence is TGTGCCACCCGGGTCGAGAACACTGAAGCTTTCTTT.

The chain uses TRBV3-1 (or the pseudogene TRBV3-2) and TRBJ2-7, with TRBD1 as a possible D gene (6 bases). There are 13 residues in the CDR3. Per germline, CDR1 LGHDT and CDR2 YNNKEL (reference sequence). Trimming removed 5 bases at V and 0 bases at J, with 8 bases between. CDR3 in amino acids: CASSLQGSYEQYF. The CDR3 coding sequence is TGTGCCAGCAGCTTACAGGGCTCCTACGAGCAGTACTTC.

The chain has TRBV7-9 and TRBJ1-4; TRBD1 is a possible D gene (6 bases). This CDR3 contains 15 residues. CDR1 and CDR2 from the germline V gene are SEHNR and FQNEAQ (reference sequence). Trimming shortened V by 5 bases and J by 4 bases, and 14 bases separated the two germline ends. The CDR3 is CASSRVTGINEKLFF. CDR3 nucleotides: TGTGCCAGCAGCCGGGTGACAGGAATTAATGAAAAACTGTTTTTT.

The genes are TRBV5-1 and TRBJ2-5; TRBD2 matches 10 bases. The CDR3 has 15 residues. Unmatched junction bases numbered 2, after V lost 2 bases and J lost 1 base. CDR1 and CDR2 (germline): SGHRS, YFSETQ. The CDR3 DNA follows: TGCGCCAGCAGCTTACCTAGCGGGAGCCAAGAGACCCAGTACTTC. Amino acids: CASSLPSGSQETQYF.

The chain couples TRBV5-6 to TRBJ1-1; no definite D call. Germline CDR1 reads SGHDT; CDR2 reads YYEEEE. Trimming removed 0 bases at V and 4 bases at J, with 10 bases between. CDR3 length: 14 residues. CDR3 residues: CASSLVTEGTEAFF. CDR3 sequence (DNA): TGTGCCAGCAGCTTGGTGACCGAGGGCACTGAAGCTTTCTTT.

The V call is TRBV7-7, the J call TRBJ2-7, with 9 bases matching TRBD2. V dropped 5 bases and J dropped 7; count of bases not matched to a gene: 15. CDR1 SSHAT and CDR2 FNYEAQ come from the germline V gene (reference sequence). This CDR3 has 16 amino acids. CDR3: CASSHPSGTPRGEQYF. CDR3 bases: TGTGCCAGCAGCCATCCTAGCGGGACCCCGCGGGGTGAGCAGTACTTC.

V is TRBV19 and J is TRBJ1-2; tentative D call: TRBD1 (5 bases). With 2 bases removed from V and 6 bases from J, the gap between germline ends came to 16 bases. CDR3 length equals 15 residues. CDR1 LNHDA and CDR2 SQIVND come from the germline V gene (reference sequence). This chain's CDR3 is CASSITRFTGDGYTF. The CDR3 DNA follows: TGTGCCAGTAGTATAACCCGGTTTACAGGCGATGGCTACACCTTC.